This passage covers 8 T cell receptor beta chains from one sample sequenced in a study of cytomegalovirus exposure and HLA in healthy donors. The PCR was carried out with 60 Vbeta primers and 13 Jbeta primers. Clones were sequenced by immunoSEQ multiplex PCR, and TCRdb holds only the in-frame ones, with some missing. The repertoire holds fewer than 200,000 clones, with 80% to 85% as singletons. The sample consisted of PBMCs. Receptors originate from a man aged 45-65 years in good health and CMV-seronegative.

Only a few counts were recorded for this clone. V and J are TRBV4-2 and TRBJ2-7; 8 bases map to TRBD1. Germline CDR1 is LGHNA and CDR2 is YNFKEQ. The CDR3 has 15 residues. With 1 base clipped from V and 4 bases from J, the junction kept 6 bases outside the gene matches. The CDR3 region has the DNA TGTGCCAGCAGCCAAGCCCAGGGGGCGGGTTACGAGCAGTACTTC. Translated, it gives CASSQAQGAGYEQYF.

The genes are TRBV5-1 and TRBJ1-1, with 11 bases that match TRBD1. Unmatched junction bases numbered 0, after V lost 3 bases and J lost 2 bases. Germline V gives CDR1 SGHRS, CDR2 YFSETQ. The CDR3 covers 14 residues. CDR3 bases: TGCGCCAGCAGCTGGACAGGGGGCAACACTGAAGCTTTCTTT. Its translation: CASSWTGGNTEAFF. Using reference TRBV5-1 and TRBJ1-1 for the parts outside the CDR3, the full variable domain is KAGVTQTPRYLIKTRGQQVTLSCSPISGHRSVSWYQQTPGQGLQFLFEYFSETQRNKGNFPGRFSGRQFSNSRSEMNVSTLELGDSALYLCASSWTGGNTEAFFGQGTRLTVV.

In its sample, this clone was seen a few times. The junction shows a germline mismatch at one end, possibly a read error. The CDR3 here is CASSIDRVRYNQPQHF. DNA for the CDR3: TGTGCCAGCAGCATAGACCGGGTTCGCTACAATCAGCCCCAGCATTTT. The chain combines TRBV11-3 with TRBJ1-5; D remains ambiguous. The CDR3 is made up of 16 amino acids. The germline V gene encodes CDR1 SGHNT and CDR2 YENEEA.

V and J are TRBV29-1 and TRBJ1-4, with 7 bases aligning to TRBD1. The CDR3 loop spans 14 amino acids. Germline CDR1 and CDR2: SQVTM and ANQGSEA. The V and J ends lost 4 bases and 3 bases, in that order; junction bases with no gene match: 5. As DNA, the CDR3 is TGCAGCGTTGCTTTCGGGACAGCTAATGAAAAACTGTTTTTT. Protein: CSVAFGTANEKLFF. The full variable domain, its missing parts supplied by reference TRBV29-1 and TRBJ1-4, is SAVISQKPSRDICQRGTSLTIQCQVDSQVTMMFWYRQQPGQSLTLIATANQGSEATYESGFVIDKFPISRPNLTFSTLTVSNMSPEDSSIYLCSVAFGTANEKLFFGSGTQLSVL.

This chain links TRBV15 with TRBJ2-3; D may be TRBD1 (6 bases). V lost 4 bases and J 3 bases, leaving 8 bases between the germline ends. CDR1 and CDR2 (germline): LNHNV, YYDKDF (reference sequence). The CDR3 consists of 13 residues. The CDR3 sequence is CATSIQGTDTQYF. The CDR3 DNA reads TGTGCCACCAGCATTCAGGGGACAGATACGCAGTATTTT.

V and J are TRBV10-2 and TRBJ1-3, with unresolved D. The CDR3 loop spans 11 amino acids. Looked up from germline, CDR1 is WSHSY and CDR2 is SAAADI. V was shortened by 3 bases and J by 7 bases, with 4 bases between the two germline ends. The CDR3 loop is CASSEANTIYF. The CDR3 DNA is TGCGCCAGCAGTGAAGCCAACACCATATATTTT.

Note on this clone: Other DNA sequences within the sample encode an identical CDR3. V usage is TRBV7-2 and J usage is TRBJ1-5; 8 nucleotides line up with TRBD1. Germline V gene data show CDR1 as SGHTA and CDR2 as FQGNSA. The CDR3 length is 14 residues. Trimming removed 1 base from V and 4 bases from J; junction bases left unmatched: 0. CDR3 sequence (DNA): TGTGCCAGCAGCTTAGGACAGGGGAATCAGCCCCAGCATTTT. Translating it yields CASSLGQGNQPQHF.

The gene calls are TRBV7-2 and TRBJ2-7; D uncertain. The V end was cut by 5 bases, the J end by 0 bases, with 8 bases between. This CDR3 contains 13 residues. Germline CDR1 is SGHTA and CDR2 is FQGNSA. The CDR3 is CASSPPSSYEQYF. As DNA, the CDR3 is TGTGCCAGCAGCCCCCCCAGCTCCTACGAGCAGTACTTC.